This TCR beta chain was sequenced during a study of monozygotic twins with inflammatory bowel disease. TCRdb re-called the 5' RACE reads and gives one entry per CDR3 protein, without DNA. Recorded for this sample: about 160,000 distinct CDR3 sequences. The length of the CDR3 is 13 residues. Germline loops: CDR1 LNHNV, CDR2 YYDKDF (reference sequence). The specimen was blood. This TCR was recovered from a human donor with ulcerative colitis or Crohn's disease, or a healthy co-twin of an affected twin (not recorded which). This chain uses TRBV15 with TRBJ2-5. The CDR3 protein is CATSTGNQETQYF.